The T cell receptor beta chain described here comes from a study of blood T cell repertoires in COVID-19. About the research overall: In each case, the material was cDNA or gDNA derived from T cells, B-cell-depleted T cells, or PBMCs.

Sequencing used immunoSEQ multiplex PCR; TCRdb keeps in-frame clones, though not all of them. The sample carries tens of thousands of clones, approximately 83% recorded once. This CDR3 is 16 amino acids long. The ends lost 1 base at V and 5 bases at J; junction bases unmatched: 7. The germline CDR1 and CDR2 sequences are SEHNR and FQNEAQ (reference sequence). Material: peripheral blood. The genes are TRBV7-9 and TRBJ2-3; the match to TRBD1 covers 9 bases. This TCR derives from an elderly woman with acute or convalescent COVID-19. The CDR3 DNA reads as TGTGCCAGCAGCTTAGTCGGGACAGGGAGTATAGATACGCAGTATTTT. The encoded protein is CASSLVGTGSIDTQYF. Together with reference TRBV7-9 and TRBJ2-3, the CDR3 gives the full variable domain: DTGVSQNPRHKITKRGQNVTFRCDPISEHNRLYWYRQTLGQGPEFLTYFQNEAQLEKSRLLSDRFSAERPKGSFSTLEIQRTEQGDSAMYLCASSLVGTGSIDTQYFGPGTRLTVL.